This paragraph covers one T cell receptor (beta chain) sequence. In germline, CDR1 is MGHRA, CDR2 YSYEKL. Trimming removed 3 bases from V and 4 bases from J; junction bases left unmatched: 4. The CDR3 spans 14 residues. The sample belongs to a study of blood T cell repertoires in COVID-19. About the study: Acute-phase and convalescent COVID-19 samples originated in the United States, Italy and Spain. PBMCs, B-cell-depleted T cells, or T cells were the source of the cDNA or gDNA that made up the material.

Seattle-derived patients entered the study during active infection and were followed longitudinally. Study processing details: Reference gene primers were amplified, and this amplification served to estimate nucleated cell counts. Here immunoSEQ multiplex PCR was the method, and the copy in TCRdb shows in-frame clones only, minus some. V and J calls and clone size are copied from that table; D and trimming were computed from the DNA. Among 90,000 to 100,000 clones listed, roughly nine tenths were seen once. The chain combines TRBV4-1 with TRBJ2-7; 9 bases map to TRBD1. Sequencing was done on a sample of peripheral blood. The receptor was derived from a man aged 55-75 years with COVID-19, enrolled during active disease. CDR3 nucleotides: TGCGCCAGCAGCCAGGCCGGGACAGGGTACGAGCAGTACTTC. Protein: CASSQAGTGYEQYF.